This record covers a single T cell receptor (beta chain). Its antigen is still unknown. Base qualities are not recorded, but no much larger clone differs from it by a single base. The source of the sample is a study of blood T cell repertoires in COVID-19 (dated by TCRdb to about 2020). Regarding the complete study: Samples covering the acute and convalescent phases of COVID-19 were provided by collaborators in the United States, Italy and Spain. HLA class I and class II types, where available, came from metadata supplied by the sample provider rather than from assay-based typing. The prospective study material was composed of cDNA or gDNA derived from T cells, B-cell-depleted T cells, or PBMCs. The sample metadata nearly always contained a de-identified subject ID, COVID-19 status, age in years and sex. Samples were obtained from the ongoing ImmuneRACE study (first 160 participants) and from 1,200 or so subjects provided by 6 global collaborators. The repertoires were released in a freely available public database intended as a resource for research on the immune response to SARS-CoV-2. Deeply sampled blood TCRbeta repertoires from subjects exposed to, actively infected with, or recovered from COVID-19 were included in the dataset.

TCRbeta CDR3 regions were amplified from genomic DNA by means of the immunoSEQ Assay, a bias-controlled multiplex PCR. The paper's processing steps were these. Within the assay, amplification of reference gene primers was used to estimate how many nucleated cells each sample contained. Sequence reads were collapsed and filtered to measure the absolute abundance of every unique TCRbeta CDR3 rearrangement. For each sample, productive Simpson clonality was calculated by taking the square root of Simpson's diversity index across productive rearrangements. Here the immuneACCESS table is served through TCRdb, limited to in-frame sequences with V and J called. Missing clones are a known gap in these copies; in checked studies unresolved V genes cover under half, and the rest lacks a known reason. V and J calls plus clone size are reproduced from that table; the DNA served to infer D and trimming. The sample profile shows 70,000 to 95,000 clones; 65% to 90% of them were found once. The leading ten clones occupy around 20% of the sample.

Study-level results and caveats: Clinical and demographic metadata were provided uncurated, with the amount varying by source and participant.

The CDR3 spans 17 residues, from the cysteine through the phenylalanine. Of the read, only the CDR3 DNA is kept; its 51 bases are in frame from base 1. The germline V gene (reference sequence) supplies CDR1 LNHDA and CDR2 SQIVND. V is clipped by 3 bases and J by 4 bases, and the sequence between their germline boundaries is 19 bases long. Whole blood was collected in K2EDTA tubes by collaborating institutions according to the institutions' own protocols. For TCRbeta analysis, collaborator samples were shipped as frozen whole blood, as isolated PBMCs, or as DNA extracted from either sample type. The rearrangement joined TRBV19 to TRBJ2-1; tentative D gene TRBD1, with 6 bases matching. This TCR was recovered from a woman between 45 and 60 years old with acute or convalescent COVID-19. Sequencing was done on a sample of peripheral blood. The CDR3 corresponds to CASSMRAPRRGYNEQFF. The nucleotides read TGTGCCAGTAGTATGAGAGCCCCACGCAGGGGATACAATGAGCAGTTCTTC.